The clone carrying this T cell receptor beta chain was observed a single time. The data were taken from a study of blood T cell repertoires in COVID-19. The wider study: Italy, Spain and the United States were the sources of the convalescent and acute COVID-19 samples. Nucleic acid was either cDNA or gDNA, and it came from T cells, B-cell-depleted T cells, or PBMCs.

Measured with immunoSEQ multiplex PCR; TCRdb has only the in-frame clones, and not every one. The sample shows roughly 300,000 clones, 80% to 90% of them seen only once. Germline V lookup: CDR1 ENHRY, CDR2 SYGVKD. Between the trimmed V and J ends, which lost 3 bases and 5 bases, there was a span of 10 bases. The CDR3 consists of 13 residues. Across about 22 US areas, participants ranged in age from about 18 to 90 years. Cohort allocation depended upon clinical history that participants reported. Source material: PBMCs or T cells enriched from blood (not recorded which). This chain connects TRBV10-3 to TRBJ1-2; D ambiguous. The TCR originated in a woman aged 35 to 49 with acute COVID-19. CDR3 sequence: CAISDMSSYGYTF. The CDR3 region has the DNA TGTGCCATCAGTGATATGAGTTCGTATGGCTACACCTTC.